This T cell receptor (beta chain) appears in the sequencing data of a study of blood T cells in healthy people across ages. A second PCR of 7 to 11 cycles used a sample-barcoded 5' primer and a J-beta primer mix. TCRdb re-derived calls from the 5' RACE reads in MiXCR, one entry per CDR3 protein. Counted here are 800,000 to 1,300,000 distinct CDR3 sequences, 20% to 25% occurring once; the ten biggest clones make up approximately 0.75%. V was cut by 3 bases and J by 0 bases, with 9 bases left in between. This CDR3 has 15 residues. Germline CDR1 and CDR2: MNHEY and SMNVEV (reference sequence). These data also formed part of another study, on T cells of mothers and their children. From that second work: Mothers gave over 10 million TCR beta CDR3 reads each, and children about 3 million each. For related and unrelated pairs alike, thymic selection shapes TCR recombination output similarly.

Source material: blood. The rearrangement links TRBV27 to TRBJ1-5; D gene ambiguous. This TCR was recovered from a girl aged 2 to 10 in good health. The CDR3 protein is CASSFVSDSNQPQHF. CDR3 coding DNA: TGTGCCAGCAGTTTTGTAAGCGATAGCAATCAGCCCCAGCATTTT.